This T cell receptor beta chain was identified during a study of blood T cell repertoires in COVID-19. Assay used: immunoSEQ multiplex PCR; TCRdb lists only in-frame clones, some missing. The repertoire holds 200,000 to 250,000 clones, with around 84% as singletons. The trim removed 3 bases at V and 4 bases at J, leaving 3 bases unmatched. There are 13 residues in the CDR3. Germline V gives CDR1 GTSNPN, CDR2 SVGIG (reference sequence). V and J are TRBV30 and TRBJ1-5, with TRBD1 matching over 7 bases. The sequenced sample was peripheral blood. The source of this sequence is a man older than 75 with acute or convalescent COVID-19. The DNA of the CDR3 is TGTGCCTGGAGCCAGGGGGTTAATCAGCCCCAGCATTTT. Residues: CAWSQGVNQPQHF.